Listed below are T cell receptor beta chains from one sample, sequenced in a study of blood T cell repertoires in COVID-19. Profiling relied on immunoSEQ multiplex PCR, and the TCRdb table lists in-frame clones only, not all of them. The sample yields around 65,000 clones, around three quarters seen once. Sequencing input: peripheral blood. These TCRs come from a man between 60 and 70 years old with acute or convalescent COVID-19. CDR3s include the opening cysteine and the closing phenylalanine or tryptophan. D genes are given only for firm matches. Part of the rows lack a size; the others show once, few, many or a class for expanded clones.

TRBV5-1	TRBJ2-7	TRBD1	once	CASSLRTRTGSFYEQYF	TGCGCCAGCAGCTTGCGCACAAGGACAGGGTCATTCTACGAGCAGTACTTC
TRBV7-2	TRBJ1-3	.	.	CASSLSGPGNTIYF	TGTGCCAGCAGCTTGAGTGGGCCTGGAAACACCATATATTTT
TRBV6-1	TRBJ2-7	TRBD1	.	CASREDRGRSYEQYF	TGTGCCAGCAGAGAAGACAGGGGGCGCTCCTACGAGCAGTACTTC
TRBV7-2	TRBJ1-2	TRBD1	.	CASSGGGGTGEERGYTF	TGTGCCAGCAGCGGAGGGGGAGGGACAGGGGAGGAAAGAGGCTACACCTTC
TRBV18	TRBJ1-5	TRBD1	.	CASSPTGDQPQHF	TGTGCCAGCTCACCAACAGGGGATCAGCCCCAGCATTTT
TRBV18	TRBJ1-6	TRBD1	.	CASSKGQGPSPLHF	TGTGCCAGCTCTAAGGGACAGGGGCCTTCACCCCTCCACTTT
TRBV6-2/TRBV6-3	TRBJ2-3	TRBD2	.	CASSSLGRGYTQYF	TGTGCCAGCAGTTCCCTCGGGAGGGGATATACGCAGTATTTT
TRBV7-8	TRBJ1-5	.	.	CASSALRAGGNQPQHF	TGTGCCAGCAGCGCCCTCAGGGCTGGGGGCAATCAGCCCCAGCATTTT
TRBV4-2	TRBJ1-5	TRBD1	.	CASSHPTGAQPQHF	TGTGCCAGCAGCCACCCGACAGGGGCTCAGCCCCAGCATTTT
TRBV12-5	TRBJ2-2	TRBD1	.	CASGLRQGAGELFF	TGTGCTAGTGGTTTGCGACAGGGCGCCGGGGAGCTGTTTTTT
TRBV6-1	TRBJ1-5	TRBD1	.	CASSEEGQGTEPQHF	TGTGCCAGCAGTGAAGAGGGACAGGGCACGGAGCCCCAGCATTTT
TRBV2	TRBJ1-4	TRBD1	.	CASSRDRINEKLFF	TGTGCCAGCAGCCGGGACAGAATTAATGAAAAACTGTTTTTT
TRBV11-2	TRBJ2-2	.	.	CASSPTGRTTGELFF	TGTGCCAGCAGTCCGACAGGGAGGACGACCGGGGAGCTGTTTTTT
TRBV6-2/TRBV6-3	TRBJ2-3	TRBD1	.	CASSTAGTGGRDTQYF	TGTGCCAGCAGTACCGCCGGGACAGGGGGCAGGGATACGCAGTATTTT
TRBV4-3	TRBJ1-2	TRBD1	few	CASSHDPGQGNGYTF	TGCGCCAGCAGCCACGATCCGGGACAGGGTAATGGCTACACCTTC
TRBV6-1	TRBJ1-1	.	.	CASSERGNVLENTEAFF	TGTGCCAGCAGTGAAAGAGGAAACGTACTTGAGAACACTGAAGCTTTCTTT
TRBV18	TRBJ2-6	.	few	CASSPEQGTSGANVLTF	TGTGCCAGCTCACCGGAACAGGGAACCTCTGGGGCCAACGTCCTGACTTTC
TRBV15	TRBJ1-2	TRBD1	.	CATSRDRVTSPYTF	TGTGCCACCAGCCGGGACAGAGTTACCTCCCCTTACACCTTC
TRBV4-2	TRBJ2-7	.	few	CASSQSRGEQYF	TGTGCCAGCAGCCAAAGTAGGGGCGAGCAGTACTTC
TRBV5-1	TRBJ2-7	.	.	CASSLFPGVEDEQYF	TGCGCCAGCAGCTTGTTCCCCGGGGTGGAGGACGAGCAGTACTTC
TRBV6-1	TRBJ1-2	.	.	CASNFREDGYTF	TGTGCCAGCAATTTCCGAGAGGATGGCTACACCTTC
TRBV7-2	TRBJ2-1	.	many	CASSSSSYNEQFF	TGTGCCAGCAGCTCCAGCTCCTACAATGAGCAGTTCTTC
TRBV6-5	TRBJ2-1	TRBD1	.	CASSSGTGAINEQFF	TGTGCCAGCAGCTCTGGGACAGGGGCGATCAATGAGCAGTTCTTC
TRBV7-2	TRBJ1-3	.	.	CASSLVEGTPRNTIYF	TGTGCCAGCAGCTTAGTAGAGGGAACCCCTCGAAACACCATATATTTT
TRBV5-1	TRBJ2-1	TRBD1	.	CASSLGGTGLNEQFF	TGCGCCAGCAGTTTGGGAGGGACAGGGTTGAATGAGCAGTTCTTC
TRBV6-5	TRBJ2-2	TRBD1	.	CASSYGTAYTGELFF	TGTGCCAGCAGTTACGGGACAGCATACACCGGGGAGCTGTTTTTT
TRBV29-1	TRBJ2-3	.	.	CSVSYLLSTDTQYF	TGCAGCGTAAGCTACCTACTGAGCACAGATACGCAGTATTTT
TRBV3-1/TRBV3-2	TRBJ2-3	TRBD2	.	CASGASGGPTDTQYF	TGTGCCAGCGGGGCTAGCGGGGGGCCCACAGATACGCAGTATTTT
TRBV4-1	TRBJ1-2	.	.	CASSQTTGTGFGYTF	TGCGCCAGCAGCCAGACTACCGGGACTGGCTTCGGCTACACCTTC
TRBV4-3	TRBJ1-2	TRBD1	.	CASSQEGARGYTF	TGCGCCAGCAGCCAGGAGGGGGCAAGGGGCTACACCTTC
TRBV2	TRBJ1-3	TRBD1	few	CASSIRRQGSGNTIYF	TGTGCCAGCAGTATAAGGAGACAGGGTAGCGGAAACACCATATATTTT
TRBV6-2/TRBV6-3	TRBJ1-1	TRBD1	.	CASSTPLRDRGREAFF	TGTGCCAGCAGTACCCCACTCCGGGACAGGGGGCGTGAAGCTTTCTTT
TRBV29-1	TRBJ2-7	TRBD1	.	CSVEAKQGAGEQYF	TGCAGCGTTGAAGCCAAGCAGGGGGCTGGTGAGCAGTACTTC
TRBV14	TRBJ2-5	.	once	CASSQVTGGPWTQYF	TGTGCCAGCAGCCAAGTTACCGGGGGGCCCTGGACCCAGTACTTC
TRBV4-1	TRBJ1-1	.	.	CASSQDYPNRVGNTEAFF	TGCGCCAGCAGCCAAGATTACCCGAACAGGGTTGGGAACACTGAAGCTTTCTTT
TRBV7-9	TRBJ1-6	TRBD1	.	CASSFDRGGNSPLHF	TGTGCCAGCAGCTTCGACAGGGGGGGTAATTCACCCCTCCACTTT
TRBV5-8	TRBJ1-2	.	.	CASSTLVRDGYTF	TGTGCCAGCAGCACCCTCGTCCGCGATGGCTACACCTTC
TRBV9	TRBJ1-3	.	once	CASRATSGNTIYF	TGTGCCAGCAGAGCCACCTCTGGAAACACCATATATTTT
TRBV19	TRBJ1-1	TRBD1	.	CASSIRLGGTTEAFF	TGTGCCAGTAGTATACGGTTAGGGGGCACTACTGAAGCTTTCTTT
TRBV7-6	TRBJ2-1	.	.	CASSVQSSYNEQFF	TGTGCCAGCAGCGTACAGTCCTCCTACAATGAGCAGTTCTTC
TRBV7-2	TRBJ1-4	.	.	CASSLLGAEKLFF	TGTGCCAGCAGCTTATTGGGGGCTGAAAAACTGTTTTTT
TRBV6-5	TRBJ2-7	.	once	CASSYSPVENEQYF	TGTGCCAGCAGTTACTCCCCAGTGGAGAACGAGCAGTACTTC
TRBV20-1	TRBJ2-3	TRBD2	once	CSARDRGLAVF	TGCAGTGCTAGAGATAGGGGACTAGCCGTTTTT
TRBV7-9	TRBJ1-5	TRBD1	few	CASSLGQGRDFSNQPQHF	TGTGCCAGCAGCTTAGGACAGGGTAGAGATTTTAGCAATCAGCCCCAGCATTTT
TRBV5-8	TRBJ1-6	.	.	CASSLFGHWVGDSPLHF	TGTGCCAGCAGCTTATTTGGACACTGGGTAGGAGATTCACCCCTCCACTTT
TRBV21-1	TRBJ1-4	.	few	CASSNTLKDRGRQEKLFF	TGTGCCAGCAGCAATACCCTAAAGGACAGGGGGCGTCAGGAAAAACTGTTTTTT
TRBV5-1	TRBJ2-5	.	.	CASSLGGGETQYF	TGCGCCAGCAGCTTGGGTGGAGGGGAGACCCAGTACTTC
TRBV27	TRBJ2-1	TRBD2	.	CASSLSPGLAGGSEQFF	TGTGCCAGCAGCCTTAGCCCCGGACTAGCGGGGGGGAGTGAGCAGTTCTTC
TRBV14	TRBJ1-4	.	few	CASSRDGATNEKLFF	TGTGCCAGCAGCCGAGACGGAGCAACTAATGAAAAACTGTTTTTT